Here is one T cell receptor beta chain with its context. Regarding time point: after trial treatment. Documented treatment: LDRT plus nivolumab, ipilimumab, low-dose cyclophosphamide and aspirin (RACIN trial). This sample was taken from a study of low-dose radiotherapy and immunotherapy resistance in tumors. On the study more broadly: Cohort 1 was given 0.5 Gy fractions every 2 weeks, 6.5 Gy in total.

The ends lost 3 bases at V and 2 bases at J; junction bases unmatched: 5. CDR1 and CDR2 from the germline V gene are SGDLS and YYNGEE. CDR3 size: 15 residues. TCRs underwent 20 PCR cycles of amplification with a constant-region primer and V-primer adapter. From the reads, TCRdb called clonotypes with MiXCR, one entry per CDR3 protein. The sample includes some 53,000 distinct CDR3 sequences, around 34% of them seen just once. This specimen was PBMCs, taken after low-dose radiotherapy plus immunotherapy. The chain uses TRBV9 and TRBJ2-3; 8 nucleotides agree with TRBD1. This clonotype was sampled from a male donor with rectosigmoid adenocarcinoma. In DNA, the CDR3 is TGTGCCAGCAGCGGCGAGACAGGGGCCACAGATACGCAGTATTTT. Translated: CASSGETGATDTQYF.